The 12 T cell receptor beta chains below all came from one sample that was sequenced in a study of T cells in Graves' hyperthyroidism and ophthalmopathy. TCR beta CDR3 region amplification was performed from RNA transcripts. The HTBI set primed first-round TCR CDR3 RT-PCR. TCRdb processed the multiplex PCR reads anew with MiXCR; each CDR3 protein has one entry. Of some 92,000 distinct CDR3 sequences in the sample, roughly 39% are singletons; the top ten hold roughly a tenth. Sequencing input: peripheral blood or thyroid tissue (not recorded which). The receptors shown here come from a woman aged 30 to 39 with Graves' hyperthyroidism.

This clonotype was picked up many times. The rearrangement uses TRBV5-1 and TRBJ1-1; a weak D match, TRBD1 (5 bases). The germline CDR1 and CDR2 sequences are SGHRS and YFSETQ. This CDR3 contains 16 residues. V lost 1 base and J lost 6, with 19 bases in between. The CDR3 region has the DNA TGCGCCAGCAGCTTGTGGGGGGTGCGGGGGAGCGCTGAAGCTTTCTTT. Amino acids: CASSLWGVRGSAEAFF.

This clonotype was seen ten or more times. The chain joins TRBV28 to TRBJ1-2; the D gene is possibly TRBD1 (5 bases). The V gene's germline CDR1 is MDHEN and CDR2 SYDVKM. CDR3 size: 15 residues. The V end was cut by 6 bases, the J end by 5 bases, with 19 bases between. The CDR3 bases are TGTGCCAGCAGCGGCAGGTGGGGCGTTGGATATGGCTACACCTTC. It specifies CASSGRWGVGYGYTF.

Regarding this clonotype: At one boundary the junction diverges from the germline segment, which might be a read error. The chain has TRBV14 and TRBJ2-6; TRBD1 might be the D (6 bases). The CDR3 has 17 amino acids. In germline, CDR1 is SGHDN, CDR2 FVKESK. The CDR3 here is CASSLGRGYSGANVLAF. The CDR3 region has the DNA TGTGCCAGCAGCTTAGGCAGGGGTTACTCTGGGGCCAACGTCCTGGCTTTC.

On this clonotype itself: Without the conserved terminal phenylalanine or tryptophan, this CDR3 likely stems from a read error. This chain joins TRBV12-3 or TRBV12-4 and TRBJ2-3; D unclear. V lost 4 bases, J lost 5 bases, and 10 bases lay in between. The CDR3 spans 13 residues. The CDR3 DNA reads TGTGCCAGCAGTTGGCTGGGCAGAGATACGCAGTATTCA. Residues: CASSWLGRDTQYS.

At least ten counts were recorded for this clonotype. The chain links TRBV5-1 to TRBJ2-5; D is possibly TRBD1 (6 bases). The CDR3 has 15 amino acids. CDR1 is SGHRS and CDR2 is YFSETQ in the germline V gene. V lost 4 bases, J lost 1 base, and 14 bases lay in between. CDR3 sequence: CASSPLGQIQETQYF. The DNA of the CDR3 is TGCGCCAGCAGCCCTCTCGGACAGATCCAAGAGACCCAGTACTTC.

This clonotype was seen repeatedly, ten times or more. The chain links TRBV20-1 to TRBJ1-2; D not resolved. The CDR3 totals 14 residues. Deletions cut 0 bases from V and 8 bases from J, with 16 bases between. The V gene's germline CDR1 is DFQATT and CDR2 SNEGSKA (reference sequence). Here the CDR3 reads CSARERSGNRGYTF. The CDR3 bases are TGCAGTGCTAGAGAAAGGTCAGGTAACCGCGGCTACACCTTC.

The chain has TRBV15 and TRBJ2-7; 7 bases map to TRBD1. Germline-derived CDR1 and CDR2 are LNHNV and YYDKDF (reference sequence). This CDR3 is 16 amino acids long. V shed 3 bases and J 1 base; nucleotides not matched to a gene: 9. The CDR3: CATSSLAETGSYEQYF. As DNA, the CDR3 is TGTGCCACCAGCAGCTTAGCCGAGACAGGGTCCTACGAGCAGTACTTC.

This clonotype was picked up many times. The rearrangement links TRBV6-6 to TRBJ1-6; TRBD1 is a possible D gene (6 bases). The ends were cut back, 2 bases at V and 7 bases at J, with 12 bases in the middle. The CDR3 totals 15 residues. The V gene's germline CDR1 is MNHNY and CDR2 SVGAGI (reference sequence). CDR3 coding DNA: TGTGCCAGCAGTTACGGGGGCCGGGCAAATTCACCCCTCCACTTT. As protein: CASSYGGRANSPLHF.

The chain uses TRBV29-1 and TRBJ1-2, with TRBD1 matching 7 bases. The germline V gene encodes CDR1 SQVTM and CDR2 ANQGSEA. The CDR3 totals 13 residues. Trimming took 8 bases from V and 5 from J; bases not matched to a gene: 11. This CDR3 is CSPYTGVEYGYTF. The CDR3 nucleotides read TGCAGCCCTTACACAGGGGTAGAATATGGCTACACCTTC.

This clonotype was detected only once. J is TRBJ2-7 and V is TRBV13; 14 bases are a match to TRBD2. The ends lost 3 bases at V and 5 bases at J; junction bases unmatched: 6. Germline loops: CDR1 PRHDT, CDR2 FYEKMQ (reference sequence). There are 16 residues in the CDR3. The CDR3 protein is CASSFTGLAGEDEQYF. The CDR3, as DNA: TGTGCCAGCAGCTTCACGGGACTAGCGGGGGAGGACGAGCAGTACTTC. Variable domain in full (rest from reference TRBV13 and TRBJ2-7): AAGVIQSPRHLIKEKRETATLKCYPIPRHDTVYWYQQGPGQDPQFLISFYEKMQSDKGSIPDRFSAQQFSDYHSELNMSSLELGDSALYFCASSFTGLAGEDEQYFGPGTRLTVT.

This clonotype was seen more than once but under ten times. The rearrangement links TRBV7-9 to TRBJ1-4, with 7 bases that match TRBD1. V lost 4 bases to trimming and J lost 8 bases; unmatched junction nucleotides: 7. Germline lookup yields CDR1 SEHNR and CDR2 FQNEAQ (reference sequence). The CDR3 consists of 14 residues. The CDR3 bases are TGTGCCAGCAGCTCACGACAGGGTGGCGAAAAACTGTTTTTT. Its translation: CASSSRQGGEKLFF.

The V and J genes are TRBV9 and TRBJ1-4; the D is unclear. V was clipped by 2 bases and J by 5 bases, with 7 bases between them. This CDR3 has 13 amino acids. Germline assignment: CDR1 SGDLS and CDR2 YYNGEE. The CDR3 spells CASSVAPNEKLFF. DNA for the CDR3: TGTGCCAGCAGCGTCGCCCCGAATGAAAAACTGTTTTTT.